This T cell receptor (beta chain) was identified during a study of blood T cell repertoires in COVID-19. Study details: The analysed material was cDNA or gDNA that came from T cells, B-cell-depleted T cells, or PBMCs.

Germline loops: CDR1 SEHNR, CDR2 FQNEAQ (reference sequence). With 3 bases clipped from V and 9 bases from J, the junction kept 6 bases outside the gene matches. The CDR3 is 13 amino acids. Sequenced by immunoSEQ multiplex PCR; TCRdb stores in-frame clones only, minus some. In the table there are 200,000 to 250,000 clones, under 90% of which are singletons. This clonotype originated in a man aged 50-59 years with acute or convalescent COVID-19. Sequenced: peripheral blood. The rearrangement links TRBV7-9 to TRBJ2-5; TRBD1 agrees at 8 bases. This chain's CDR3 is CASSFQGAPPQYF. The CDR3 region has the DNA TGTGCCAGCAGCTTCCAGGGGGCGCCCCCCCAGTACTTC.